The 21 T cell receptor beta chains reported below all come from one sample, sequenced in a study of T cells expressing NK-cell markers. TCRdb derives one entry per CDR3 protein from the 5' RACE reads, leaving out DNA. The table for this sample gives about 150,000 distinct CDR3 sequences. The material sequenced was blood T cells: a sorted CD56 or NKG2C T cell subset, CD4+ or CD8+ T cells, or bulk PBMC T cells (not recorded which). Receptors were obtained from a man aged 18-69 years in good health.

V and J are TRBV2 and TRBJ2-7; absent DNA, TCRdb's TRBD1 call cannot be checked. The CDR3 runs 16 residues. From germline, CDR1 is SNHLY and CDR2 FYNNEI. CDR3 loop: CASSPGTGRPSYEQYF.

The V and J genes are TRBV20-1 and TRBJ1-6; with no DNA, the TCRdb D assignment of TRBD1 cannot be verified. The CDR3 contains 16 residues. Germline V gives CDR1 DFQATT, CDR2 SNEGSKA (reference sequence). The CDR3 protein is CSARAGDSSYNSPLHF.

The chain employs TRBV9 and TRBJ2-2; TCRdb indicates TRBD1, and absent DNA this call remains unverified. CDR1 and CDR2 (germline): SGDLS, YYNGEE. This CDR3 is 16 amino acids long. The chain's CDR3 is CASSVDAGRGAGELFF.

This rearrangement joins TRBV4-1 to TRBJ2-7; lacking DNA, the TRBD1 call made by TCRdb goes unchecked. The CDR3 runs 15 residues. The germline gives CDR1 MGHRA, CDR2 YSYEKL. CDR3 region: CASSQAETGGYEQYF.

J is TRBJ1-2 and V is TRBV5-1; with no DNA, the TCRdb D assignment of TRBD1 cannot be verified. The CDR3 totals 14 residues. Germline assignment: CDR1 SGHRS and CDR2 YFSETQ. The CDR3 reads CASSLGTDNYGYTF.

The CDR3 sequence: CASSEGTGGVTF. This chain connects TRBV2 to TRBJ1-2; TCRdb selects TRBD1, and the lack of DNA leaves this call unchecked. CDR3 length: 12 residues. Germline lookup yields CDR1 SNHLY and CDR2 FYNNEI.

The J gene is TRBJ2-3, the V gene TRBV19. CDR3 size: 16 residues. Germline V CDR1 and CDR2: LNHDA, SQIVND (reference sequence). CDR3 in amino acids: CASSIGSSRHTDTQYF.

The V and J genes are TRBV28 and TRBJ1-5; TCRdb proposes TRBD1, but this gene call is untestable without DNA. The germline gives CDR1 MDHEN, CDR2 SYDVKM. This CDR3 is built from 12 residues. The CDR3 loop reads CASTGPRGSQHF.

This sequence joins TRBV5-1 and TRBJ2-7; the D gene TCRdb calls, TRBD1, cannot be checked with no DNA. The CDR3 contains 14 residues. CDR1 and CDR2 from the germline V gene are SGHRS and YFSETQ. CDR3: CASSSGTGPYEQYF. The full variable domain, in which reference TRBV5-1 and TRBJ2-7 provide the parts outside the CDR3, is KAGVTQTPRYLIKTRGQQVTLSCSPISGHRSVSWYQQTPGQGLQFLFEYFSETQRNKGNFPGRFSGRQFSNSRSEMNVSTLELGDSALYLCASSSGTGPYEQYFGPGTRLTVT.

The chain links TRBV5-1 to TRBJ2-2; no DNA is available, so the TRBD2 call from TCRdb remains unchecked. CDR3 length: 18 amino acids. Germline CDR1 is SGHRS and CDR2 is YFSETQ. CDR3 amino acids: CASTMSSGGVFYTGELFF.

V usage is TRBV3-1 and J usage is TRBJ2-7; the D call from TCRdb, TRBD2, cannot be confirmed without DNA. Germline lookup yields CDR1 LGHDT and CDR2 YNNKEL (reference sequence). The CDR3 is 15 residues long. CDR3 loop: CASSQARGAAYEQYF.

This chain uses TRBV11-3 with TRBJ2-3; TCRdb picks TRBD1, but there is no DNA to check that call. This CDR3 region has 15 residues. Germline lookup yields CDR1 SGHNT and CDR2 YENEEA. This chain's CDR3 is CASSSGTGSGDTQYF. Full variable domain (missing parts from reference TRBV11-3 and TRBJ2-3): EAGVVQSPRYKIIEKKQPVAFWCNPISGHNTLYWYLQNLGQGPELLIRYENEEAVDDSQLPKDRFSAERLKGVDSTLKIQPAELGDSAVYLCASSSGTGSGDTQYFGPGTRLTVL.

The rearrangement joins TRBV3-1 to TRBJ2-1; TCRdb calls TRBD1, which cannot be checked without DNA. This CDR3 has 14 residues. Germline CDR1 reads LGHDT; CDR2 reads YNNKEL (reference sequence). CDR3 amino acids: CASSLPGGLNEQFF.

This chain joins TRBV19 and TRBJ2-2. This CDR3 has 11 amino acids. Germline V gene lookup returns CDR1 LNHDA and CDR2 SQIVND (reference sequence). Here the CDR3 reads CASTHSGELFF.

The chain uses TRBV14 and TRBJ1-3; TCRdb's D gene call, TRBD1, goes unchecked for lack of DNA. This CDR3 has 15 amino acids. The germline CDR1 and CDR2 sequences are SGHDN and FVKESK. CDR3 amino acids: CASSLGTGSYDTIYF.

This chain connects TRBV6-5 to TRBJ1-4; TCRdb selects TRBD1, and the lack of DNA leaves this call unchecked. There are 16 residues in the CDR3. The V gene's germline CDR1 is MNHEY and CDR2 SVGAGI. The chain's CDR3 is CASSYGLGGVKEKLFF.

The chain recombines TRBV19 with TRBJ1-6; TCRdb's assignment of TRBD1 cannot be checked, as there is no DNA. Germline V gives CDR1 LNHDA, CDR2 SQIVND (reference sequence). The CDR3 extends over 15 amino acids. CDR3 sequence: CASSIGTGSFSPLHF.

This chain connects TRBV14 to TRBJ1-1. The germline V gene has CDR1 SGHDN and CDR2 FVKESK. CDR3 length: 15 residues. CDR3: CASSLSQSGNTEAFF.

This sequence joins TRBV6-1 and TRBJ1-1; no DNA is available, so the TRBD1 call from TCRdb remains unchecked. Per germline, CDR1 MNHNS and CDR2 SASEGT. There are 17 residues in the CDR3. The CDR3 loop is CASSVGGEWIVGTEAFF.

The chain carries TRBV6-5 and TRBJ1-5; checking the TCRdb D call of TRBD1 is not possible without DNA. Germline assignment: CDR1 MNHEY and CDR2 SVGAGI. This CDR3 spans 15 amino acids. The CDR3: CASSYSGTGLQPQHF.

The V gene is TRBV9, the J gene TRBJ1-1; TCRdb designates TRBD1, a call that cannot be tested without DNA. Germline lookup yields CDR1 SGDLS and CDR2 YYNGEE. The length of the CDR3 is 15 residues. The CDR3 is CASSVGVSLEEEAFF.